Each of the 27 T cell receptor beta chains below was sequenced from the same sample in a study of cytomegalovirus exposure and HLA in healthy donors. PCR used 60 Vbeta primers and 13 Jbeta primers. Generated by immunoSEQ multiplex PCR, the TCRdb table keeps only in-frame clones and is missing some. The repertoire holds approximately 86,000 clones, with more than 65% as singletons. Specimen: PBMCs. The receptors here all came from a man in his 60s in good health and CMV-seronegative.

V and J are TRBV5-4 and TRBJ2-2; 7 nucleotides line up with TRBD2. The J segment lost 5 bases and the V segment lost 3 bases, leaving 10 bases of the junction unmatched. Germline assignment: CDR1 SGHNT and CDR2 YYREEE (reference sequence). There are 16 residues in the CDR3. This chain's CDR3 is CASSSRRETATGELFF. The CDR3 coding sequence is TGTGCCAGCAGCTCCAGGCGGGAGACCGCAACCGGGGAGCTGTTTTTT.

The chain combines TRBV28 with TRBJ2-3; D is possibly TRBD1 (5 bases). This CDR3 comprises 17 residues. Germline V lookup: CDR1 MDHEN, CDR2 SYDVKM. Trimming pared 6 bases from V and 0 bases from J, leaving 19 bases between. CDR3 nucleotide sequence: TGTGCCAGCAGGTTACTTGACAGATTATCTAGCACAGATACGCAGTATTTT. Its protein is CASRLLDRLSSTDTQYF.

This clone turned up a few times. The V and J genes are TRBV19 and TRBJ2-7; TRBD2 aligns across 15 bases. In germline, CDR1 is LNHDA, CDR2 SQIVND (reference sequence). The CDR3 is 15 amino acids. Trimming cost V 5 bases and J 2 bases; bases outside gene matches: 1. CDR3 sequence: CASSRTSGRAYEQYF. The CDR3 bases are TGTGCCAGTAGTCGGACTAGCGGGAGGGCCTACGAGCAGTACTTC.

This chain connects TRBV27 to TRBJ2-5; 10 positions match TRBD1. The germline gives CDR1 MNHEY, CDR2 SMNVEV (reference sequence). Trimming cost V 8 bases and J 3 bases; bases outside gene matches: 6. The CDR3 is made up of 14 amino acids. The CDR3, as DNA: TGTGCCAGCGGAGACAGGGGGCGTGAAGAGACCCAGTACTTC. Translation: CASGDRGREETQYF.

A single count supports this clone. The gene calls are TRBV7-2 and TRBJ1-1, with TRBD1 matching 9 bases. V lost 4 bases and J lost 4; bases outside the gene matches: 4. Germline V gene lookup returns CDR1 SGHTA and CDR2 FQGNSA. The CDR3 has 14 residues. This CDR3 reads CASSSGQGITEAFF. As DNA, the CDR3 is TGTGCCAGCAGCTCGGGACAGGGAATCACTGAAGCTTTCTTT.

In regard to this clone: The identical CDR3 is also encoded by other nucleotide sequences in the sample. The DNA of the CDR3 is TGTGCCACCGGGACTAGCGGCCTCTCTGGGGCCAACGTCCTGACTTTC. As protein: CATGTSGLSGANVLTF. The chain links TRBV19 to TRBJ2-6; 11 positions agree with TRBD2. Per germline, CDR1 LNHDA and CDR2 SQIVND (reference sequence). The trim removed 10 bases at V and 0 bases at J, leaving 5 bases unmatched. This CDR3 spans 16 amino acids.

The sample holds a few counts of this clone. The chain recombines TRBV5-1 with TRBJ2-7; 9 nucleotides line up with TRBD1. CDR3 length: 14 amino acids. V was clipped by 3 bases and J by 6 bases; unmatched bases: 7. Germline-derived CDR1 and CDR2 are SGHRS and YFSETQ. CDR3 amino acids: CASSSIDRGSEQYF. The CDR3 bases are TGCGCCAGCAGCTCCATCGACAGGGGGAGCGAGCAGTACTTC.

This chain joins TRBV5-5 and TRBJ1-6; D might be TRBD1 (5 bases). From germline, CDR1 is SGHKS and CDR2 YYEKEE (reference sequence). This CDR3 has 13 amino acids. V was trimmed by 1 base and J by 11 bases, leaving 10 bases between them. For the CDR3, the DNA is TGTGCCAGCAGCTTGCGGCAGGGCACACCCCTCCACTTT. Translating it yields CASSLRQGTPLHF. The whole variable domain, filled in from reference TRBV5-5 and TRBJ1-6, reads DAGVTQSPTHLIKTRGQQVTLRCSPISGHKSVSWYQQVLGQGPQFIFQYYEKEERGRGNFPDRFSARQFPNYSSELNVNALLLGDSALYLCASSLRQGTPLHFGNGTRLTVT.

This clone was recorded a few times. V is TRBV10-2 and J is TRBJ2-1, with D tentatively TRBD2 (5 bases). In germline, CDR1 is WSHSY, CDR2 SAAADI. There are 12 residues in the CDR3. V lost 3 bases, J lost 7 bases, and 7 bases lay in between. For the CDR3, the DNA is TGCGCCAGCAGTGATTGGGAGAATGAGCAGTTCTTC. This encodes CASSDWENEQFF.

This clone was detected only a few times. The rearrangement joins TRBV2 to TRBJ1-6; D uncertain. V gave up 3 bases and J gave up 7 bases, with 7 bases separating them. The germline gives CDR1 SNHLY, CDR2 FYNNEI. This CDR3 is built from 13 residues. DNA of the CDR3: TGTGCCAGCAGTGAGCTTGCGAATTCACCCCTCCACTTT. As protein: CASSELANSPLHF. Together with reference TRBV2 and TRBJ1-6, the CDR3 gives the full variable domain: EPEVTQTPSHQVTQMGQEVILRCVPISNHLYFYWYRQILGQKVEFLVSFYNNEISEKSEIFDDQFSVERPDGSNFTLKIRSTKLEDSAMYFCASSELANSPLHFGNGTRLTVT.

The chain is built from TRBV2 and TRBJ1-4; D ambiguous. V was trimmed by 0 bases and J by 5 bases, leaving 13 bases between them. Per the germline V gene, CDR1 is SNHLY and CDR2 is FYNNEI. The length of the CDR3 is 16 residues. Here the CDR3 reads CASSEAPPGINEKLFF. CDR3 bases: TGTGCCAGCAGTGAAGCCCCCCCGGGGATAAATGAAAAACTGTTTTTT.

The chain links TRBV19 to TRBJ2-5; 8 positions match TRBD2. This CDR3 comprises 14 residues. Germline CDR1 reads LNHDA; CDR2 reads SQIVND (reference sequence). The junction had 2 bases not matched to a gene; V was cut back by 4 bases and J by 1 base. The CDR3 here is CASSTGTSQETQYF. The DNA of the CDR3 is TGTGCCAGTAGTACCGGGACTAGCCAAGAGACCCAGTACTTC.

The V and J genes are TRBV5-4 and TRBJ2-5; TRBD1 matches at 8 bases. This CDR3 is 15 amino acids long. Germline V gene sequence: CDR1 SGHNT, CDR2 YYREEE (reference sequence). Unmatched junction bases numbered 7, after V lost 2 bases and J lost 4 bases. CDR3 in DNA: TGTGCCAGCAGCTTACCGGGACAGGTCCCAGAGACCCAGTACTTC. Translation: CASSLPGQVPETQYF. The full variable domain, completed using reference TRBV5-4 and TRBJ2-5, is ETGVTQSPTHLIKTRGQQVTLRCSSQSGHNTVSWYQQALGQGPQFIFQYYREEENGRGNFPPRFSGLQFPNYSSELNVNALELDDSALYLCASSLPGQVPETQYFGPGTRLLVL.

The chain couples TRBV5-1 to TRBJ1-2, with D unresolved. Germline loops: CDR1 SGHRS, CDR2 YFSETQ. The CDR3 runs to 13 residues. Trimming pared 0 bases from V and 8 bases from J, leaving 11 bases between. CDR3 DNA sequence: TGCGCCAGCAGCTTGGAAGCGGGCCTCGGCTACACCTTC. Encoded protein: CASSLEAGLGYTF.

The chain combines TRBV19 with TRBJ2-7; D might be TRBD2 (6 bases). V gave up 3 bases and J gave up 5 bases, with 14 bases separating them. Germline V lookup: CDR1 LNHDA, CDR2 SQIVND (reference sequence). The length of the CDR3 is 14 residues. The CDR3 protein is CASSINDGTDEQYF. In nucleotides, the CDR3 is TGTGCCAGTAGTATCAATGACGGGACTGACGAGCAGTACTTC.

The J gene is TRBJ1-4, the V gene TRBV7-9; D is unresolved. The V and J ends lost 1 base and 6 bases respectively, with 15 bases between them. The CDR3 extends over 16 amino acids. Germline V CDR1 and CDR2: SEHNR, FQNEAQ (reference sequence). The CDR3, as DNA: TGTGCCAGCAGCTTAGATGTGGCCGGGGTAGATGAAAAACTGTTTTTT. It specifies CASSLDVAGVDEKLFF.

This clone was picked up one time. The chain is built from TRBV5-4 and TRBJ2-1; TRBD2 matches 8 bases. Germline V gene data show CDR1 as SGHNT and CDR2 as YYREEE (reference sequence). Germline trimming cut 2 bases from V and 3 bases from J; bases unmatched to any gene: 4. CDR3 length: 15 residues. The CDR3 sequence is CASSLRGGSYNEQFF. The DNA of the CDR3 is TGTGCCAGCAGCTTACGGGGGGGCAGCTACAATGAGCAGTTCTTC. The whole variable domain, filled in from reference TRBV5-4 and TRBJ2-1, reads ETGVTQSPTHLIKTRGQQVTLRCSSQSGHNTVSWYQQALGQGPQFIFQYYREEENGRGNFPPRFSGLQFPNYSSELNVNALELDDSALYLCASSLRGGSYNEQFFGPGTRLTVL.

The chain combines TRBV28 with TRBJ2-7, with 9 bases that match TRBD1. Germline lookup yields CDR1 MDHEN and CDR2 SYDVKM. This CDR3 contains 17 residues. The V gene end was trimmed by 6 bases and the J gene end by 2 bases; junction bases not matched to a gene: 14. This CDR3 is CASSRLRTGATTYEQYF. CDR3 nucleotide sequence: TGTGCCAGCAGCCGCCTACGGACAGGGGCGACGACCTACGAGCAGTACTTC.

The chain has TRBV5-4 and TRBJ1-4, with D unresolved. The length of the CDR3 is 15 residues. Germline-derived CDR1 and CDR2 are SGHNT and YYREEE (reference sequence). Trimming stripped 0 bases from V and 0 bases from J, with 6 bases between. For the CDR3, the DNA is TGTGCCAGCAGCTTGGAACCAGCAACTAATGAAAAACTGTTTTTT. It is translated as CASSLEPATNEKLFF.

The chain employs TRBV9 and TRBJ1-2; unclear D gene. V was trimmed by 3 bases and J by 4 bases, leaving 19 bases between them. Germline values: CDR1 SGDLS, CDR2 YYNGEE. The CDR3 has 16 amino acids. The DNA for the CDR3 is TGTGCCAGCAGCGAGGCCCCCTCGACGGAGGTCTATGGCTACACCTTC. Translating gives CASSEAPSTEVYGYTF.

The rearrangement joins TRBV6-5 to TRBJ2-1; possible D gene TRBD2, 5 bases. With 3 bases removed from V and 4 bases from J, the gap between germline ends came to 13 bases. The CDR3 runs to 15 residues. In germline, CDR1 is MNHEY, CDR2 SVGAGI. CDR3 sequence: CASSYIGESYNEQFF. The CDR3 DNA reads as TGTGCCAGCAGTTATATCGGGGAGAGTTACAATGAGCAGTTCTTC.

V is TRBV4-2 and J is TRBJ1-1; TRBD1 matches 7 bases. Germline V gives CDR1 LGHNA, CDR2 YNFKEQ. V shed 2 bases, J shed 7 bases, and the junction held 7 bases outside the gene matches. The CDR3 runs 14 residues. CDR3 bases: TGTGCCAGCAGCCAACCGGGACAGATGATTGAAGCTTTCTTT. Protein sequence: CASSQPGQMIEAFF.

V is TRBV4-1 and J is TRBJ1-5; the D is unclear. Germline assignment: CDR1 MGHRA and CDR2 YSYEKL. V was pared by 1 base and J by 0 bases, with 10 bases between. The CDR3 is made up of 16 amino acids. CDR3 nucleotide sequence: TGCGCCAGCAGCCAAGCATGGAGATATAGCAATCAGCCCCAGCATTTT. Translation: CASSQAWRYSNQPQHF.

This chain links TRBV7-2 with TRBJ2-5, with 7 nucleotides matching TRBD1. There are 15 residues in the CDR3. V lost 5 bases and J lost 7; bases outside the gene matches: 13. Per germline, CDR1 SGHTA and CDR2 FQGNSA. CDR3 region: CASSPLSGQVGTQYF. Here the CDR3 DNA reads TGTGCCAGCAGCCCCCTTTCTGGACAGGTTGGGACCCAGTACTTC.

The gene calls are TRBV5-4 and TRBJ2-7, with D tentatively TRBD2 (6 bases). V was trimmed by 4 bases and J by 3 bases, leaving 11 bases between them. Germline CDR1 reads SGHNT; CDR2 reads YYREEE (reference sequence). CDR3 length: 13 residues. As DNA, the CDR3 is TGTGCCAGCAGCGCGGGACGGAACTACGAGCAGTACTTC. Amino acid sequence: CASSAGRNYEQYF. The whole variable domain, remainder taken from reference TRBV5-4 and TRBJ2-7, is ETGVTQSPTHLIKTRGQQVTLRCSSQSGHNTVSWYQQALGQGPQFIFQYYREEENGRGNFPPRFSGLQFPNYSSELNVNALELDDSALYLCASSAGRNYEQYFGPGTRLTVT.

The V gene is TRBV5-1, the J gene TRBJ2-2; 11 positions match TRBD1. Per germline, CDR1 SGHRS and CDR2 YFSETQ. CDR3 length equals 17 residues. J gave up 4 bases and V 3 bases, and 8 bases lay outside the gene matches. Here the CDR3 DNA reads TGCGCCAGCAGCTCCGGACAGGGGGCGATTAGCACCGGGGAGCTGTTTTTT. It translates to CASSSGQGAISTGELFF.

The rearrangement joins TRBV12-5 to TRBJ1-1; unclear D gene. The germline V gene has CDR1 LGHNT and CDR2 FRNRAP. Trimming took 0 bases from V and 0 from J, leaving 8 bases between them. This CDR3 comprises 15 residues. The CDR3 DNA reads TGTGCTAGTGGTTTGGTATTGGGAGTGAACACTGAAGCTTTCTTT. This codes for CASGLVLGVNTEAFF.